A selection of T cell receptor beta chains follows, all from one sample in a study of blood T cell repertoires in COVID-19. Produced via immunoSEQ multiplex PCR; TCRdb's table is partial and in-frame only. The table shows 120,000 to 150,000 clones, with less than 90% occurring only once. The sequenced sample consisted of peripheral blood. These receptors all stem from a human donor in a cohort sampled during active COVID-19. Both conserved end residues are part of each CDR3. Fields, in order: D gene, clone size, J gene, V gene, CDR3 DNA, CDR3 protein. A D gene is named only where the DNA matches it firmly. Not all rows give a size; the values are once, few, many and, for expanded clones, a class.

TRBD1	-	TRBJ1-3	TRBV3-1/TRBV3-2	TGTGCCAGCAGCCAACTCGACAGGGGCGGAAACACCATATATTTT	CASSQLDRGGNTIYF
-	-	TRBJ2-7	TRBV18	TGTGCCAGCTCACCCCGGACAGACAGCTCCTACGAGCAGTACTTC	CASSPRTDSSYEQYF
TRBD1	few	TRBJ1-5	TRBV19	TGTGCCAGTAGCCCCATGGGCAGGGGGTATAGCAATCAGCCCCAGCATTTT	CASSPMGRGYSNQPQHF
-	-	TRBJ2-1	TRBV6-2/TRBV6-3	TGTGCCAGCAGCGGGGGACAGAACTACAATGAGCAGTTCTTC	CASSGGQNYNEQFF
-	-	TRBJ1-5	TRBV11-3	TGTGCCAGCAGCTTAGATCGGCGAAGGACAAATCAGCCCCAGCATTTT	CASSLDRRRTNQPQHF
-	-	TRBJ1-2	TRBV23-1	TGCGCCAGCAGTCATCCCACCGGGGGGGAGGATGGCTACACCTTC	CASSHPTGGEDGYTF
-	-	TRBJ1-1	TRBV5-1	TGCGCCAGCAGCTCCACCCTAATCAGGGGAGGGACTGAAGCTTTCTTT	CASSSTLIRGGTEAFF
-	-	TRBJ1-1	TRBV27	TGTGCCAGCAGGTCAGGGTGGGAGGGCACTGAAGCTTTCTTT	CASRSGWEGTEAFF
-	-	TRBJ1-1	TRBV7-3	TGTGCCAGCAGCACCCACAGGGCCGCTGAAGCTTTCTTT	CASSTHRAAEAFF
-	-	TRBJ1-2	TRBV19	TGTGCCAGTACCGATCCTGCGGCAGGGGCGAACCTGATATATGGCTACACCTTC	CASTDPAAGANLIYGYTF
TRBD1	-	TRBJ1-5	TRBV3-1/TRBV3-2	TGTGCCAGCAGCCAACTACCGGGACAGGGGTATGGCAATCAGCCCCAGCATTTT	CASSQLPGQGYGNQPQHF
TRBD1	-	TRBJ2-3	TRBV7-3	TGTGCCAGCAGACGGACAGGGACCGATACGCAGTATTTT	CASRRTGTDTQYF
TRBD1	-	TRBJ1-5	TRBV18	TGTGCCAGCTCACGACAGGGGAATCAGCCCCAGCATTTT	CASSRQGNQPQHF
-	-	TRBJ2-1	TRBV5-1	TGCGCCAGCAGCACGAACGGGGGAGAGGGCAATGAGCAGTTCTTC	CASSTNGGEGNEQFF
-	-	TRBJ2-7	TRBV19	TGTGCCAGTAGAGGTGAGCGGAGAGACGAGCAGTACTTC	CASRGERRDEQYF
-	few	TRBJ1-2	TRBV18	TGTGCCAGCTCAAAGACAGGTCTATGGAGCTACACCTTC	CASSKTGLWSYTF
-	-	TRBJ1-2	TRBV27	TGTGCCAGCAGGTCTACGGGGATGGGCGGCTACACCTTC	CASRSTGMGGYTF
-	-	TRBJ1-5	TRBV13	TGTGCCAGCAGCTTGCGTGGGCAGGGGCATATAGGCAATCAGCCCCAGCATTTT	CASSLRGQGHIGNQPQHF
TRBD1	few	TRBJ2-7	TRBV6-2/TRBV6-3	TGTGCCAGCAGTTACAGAATTACAGGGGCGGCCTACGAGCAGTACTTC	CASSYRITGAAYEQYF
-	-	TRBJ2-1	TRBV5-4	TGTGCCAGCAGCTTGGGGCGGGATAACAATGAGCAGTTCTTC	CASSLGRDNNEQFF
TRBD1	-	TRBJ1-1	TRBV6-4	TGTGCCAGCAGCCTTACAGGGGAGAGCACTGAAGCTTTCTTT	CASSLTGESTEAFF
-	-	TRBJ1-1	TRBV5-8	TGTGCCAGTGACCGGGGGGCGGACACTGAAGCTTTCTTT	CASDRGADTEAFF
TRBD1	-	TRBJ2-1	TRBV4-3	TGCGCCAGCAGCCAGCTAGCCCCTGAACCGGGACAGGGGTACAATGAGCAGTTCTTC	CASSQLAPEPGQGYNEQFF
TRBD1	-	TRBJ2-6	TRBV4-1	TGCGCCAGCAGCCCGGGACAGGGGGCGTCCGGGGCCAACGTCCTGACTTTC	CASSPGQGASGANVLTF
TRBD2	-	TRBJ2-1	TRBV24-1	TGTGCCACCAGTGGGGGAGGGTTCAATGAGCAGTTCTTC	CATSGGGFNEQFF
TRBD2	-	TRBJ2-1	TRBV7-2	TGTGCCAGCAGCTTAGAAGTTCAGGGACTAGCGGGGAGGAATGAGCAGTTCTTC	CASSLEVQGLAGRNEQFF
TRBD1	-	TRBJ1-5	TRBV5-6	TGTGCCAGCAGCGAGGGACAGGGGGATCAGCCCCAGCATTTT	CASSEGQGDQPQHF
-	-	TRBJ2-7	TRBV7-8	TGTGCCAGCAGCTGGAGACTAGGGCAGTACTTC	CASSWRLGQYF
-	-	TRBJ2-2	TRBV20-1	TGCAGTGCTAGTCCCCCCCGGGCCGGGGAGCTGTTTTTT	CSASPPRAGELFF
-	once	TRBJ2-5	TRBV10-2	TGCGCCAGCAGGGCCGAAGAGACCCAGTACTTC	CASRAEETQYF
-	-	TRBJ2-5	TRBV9	TGTGCCAGCAGCACCTACAGGGAGGGTGAGACCCAGTACTTC	CASSTYREGETQYF
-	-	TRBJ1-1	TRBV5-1	TGCGCCAGCACCTGGGACTTGAACACTGAAGCTTTCTTT	CASTWDLNTEAFF
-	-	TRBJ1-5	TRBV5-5	TGTGCCAGCAGCTTGGGGAGGTCAATCCAGCCCCAGCATTTT	CASSLGRSIQPQHF
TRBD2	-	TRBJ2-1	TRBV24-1	TGTGCCACCAGTGATAGTAGCGGGGGGTTGTATGAGCAGTTCTTC	CATSDSSGGLYEQFF